A selection of T cell receptor beta chains follows, all from one sample in a study of Tregs in tolerant kidney transplant recipients. Using immunoSEQ multiplex PCR, the repertoire was profiled, and TCRdb retains in-frame clones only, with some absent. Found here are some 250,000 clones, around 82% of them singletons; the top ten hold less than 0.75%. The source material was CD4+ T cells from blood. These receptors all come from a human donor in good health. Each CDR3 is given with its conserved first and last residue. D genes are given only for firm matches. Size tells how often a clone was seen (once, few, many) or the class of an expanded clone, and some rows leave it out.

v_call: TRBV5-4
clone_size: NA
j_call: TRBJ1-4
cdr3_length: 15
d_call: NA
cdr3_nt: TGTGCCAGCAGCTTGTCTGGGGCGACTAATGAAAAACTGTTTTTT
cdr3_aa: CASSLSGATNEKLFF

v_call: TRBV15
clone_size: few
j_call: TRBJ2-7
cdr3_length: 14
d_call: NA
cdr3_nt: TGTGCCACCAGCAGGGCCCGGAACTCCTACGAGCAGTACTTC
cdr3_aa: CATSRARNSYEQYF

v_call: TRBV7-7
clone_size: NA
j_call: TRBJ2-1
cdr3_length: 16
d_call: NA
cdr3_nt: TGTGCCAGCAGCTTAGGAGGACCGAGCTCCTACAATGAGCAGTTCTTC
cdr3_aa: CASSLGGPSSYNEQFF

v_call: TRBV6-6
clone_size: NA
j_call: TRBJ1-1
cdr3_length: 13
d_call: TRBD1
cdr3_nt: TGTGCCAGCAAAATGGGACAGGACACTGAAGCTTTCTTT
cdr3_aa: CASKMGQDTEAFF

v_call: TRBV5-1
clone_size: NA
j_call: TRBJ1-5
cdr3_length: 14
d_call: TRBD1
cdr3_nt: TGCGCCAGCAGCAGGACAGGAGGAAGTCAGCCCCAGCATTTT
cdr3_aa: CASSRTGGSQPQHF

v_call: TRBV7-2
clone_size: NA
j_call: TRBJ1-1
cdr3_length: 15
d_call: NA
cdr3_nt: TGTGCCAGCAGCGTAAACCAGGGTGGGGACACTGAAGCTTTCTTT
cdr3_aa: CASSVNQGGDTEAFF

v_call: TRBV6-5
clone_size: NA
j_call: TRBJ1-2
cdr3_length: 15
d_call: NA
cdr3_nt: TGTGCCAGCAGTTACGGGCACTGGGGCAACTATGGCTACACCTTC
cdr3_aa: CASSYGHWGNYGYTF

v_call: TRBV5-4
clone_size: NA
j_call: TRBJ1-2
cdr3_length: 13
d_call: NA
cdr3_nt: TGTGCCAGCAGCGTGACAGTGAACTATGGCTACACCTTC
cdr3_aa: CASSVTVNYGYTF

v_call: TRBV11-3
clone_size: NA
j_call: TRBJ1-5
cdr3_length: 14
d_call: NA
cdr3_nt: TGTGCCAGCCAGGGGTTACATAGCAATCAGCCCCAGCATTTT
cdr3_aa: CASQGLHSNQPQHF

v_call: TRBV6-5
clone_size: NA
j_call: TRBJ1-1
cdr3_length: 14
d_call: NA
cdr3_nt: TGTGCCAGCAGTTATGGCTGGGGGGATACTGAAGCTTTCTTT
cdr3_aa: CASSYGWGDTEAFF

v_call: TRBV7-3
clone_size: once
j_call: TRBJ2-7
cdr3_length: 13
d_call: NA
cdr3_nt: TGTGCCAGCAGCTTGGCCTGGGGCTACGAGCAGTACTTC
cdr3_aa: CASSLAWGYEQYF

v_call: TRBV30
clone_size: once
j_call: TRBJ2-3
cdr3_length: 13
d_call: NA
cdr3_nt: TGTGCCTGGATACGGCCTTCCACAGATACGCAGTATTTT
cdr3_aa: CAWIRPSTDTQYF

v_call: TRBV5-1
clone_size: NA
j_call: TRBJ2-5
cdr3_length: 14
d_call: TRBD1
cdr3_nt: TGCGCCAGCAGCCCCGACAGGGTGGGAGAGACCCAGTACTTC
cdr3_aa: CASSPDRVGETQYF

v_call: TRBV7-8
clone_size: NA
j_call: TRBJ2-2
cdr3_length: 14
d_call: NA
cdr3_nt: TGTGCCAGCAGCTTAAGCCACACCACCGGGGAGCTGTTTTTT
cdr3_aa: CASSLSHTTGELFF

v_call: TRBV5-1
clone_size: NA
j_call: TRBJ2-3
cdr3_length: 18
d_call: TRBD2
cdr3_nt: TGCGCCAGCAGCTTGGGAGCTAGCGGGAGGGCCGGAGGAGATACGCAGTATTTT
cdr3_aa: CASSLGASGRAGGDTQYF

v_call: TRBV2
clone_size: NA
j_call: TRBJ2-6
cdr3_length: 17
d_call: TRBD1
cdr3_nt: TGTGCCAGCAGTCCAGGGGGTTCCGACTCTGGGGCCAACGTCCTGACTTTC
cdr3_aa: CASSPGGSDSGANVLTF

v_call: TRBV7-2
clone_size: NA
j_call: TRBJ2-7
cdr3_length: 15
d_call: TRBD1
cdr3_nt: TGTGCCAGCAGCCCCTCCGGGACAGGGGGCTGGGAGCAGTACTTC
cdr3_aa: CASSPSGTGGWEQYF

v_call: TRBV5-1
clone_size: NA
j_call: TRBJ1-5
cdr3_length: 15
d_call: NA
cdr3_nt: TGCGCCAGCAGCTTGGTGGCAGGGCCTAATCAGCCCCAGCATTTT
cdr3_aa: CASSLVAGPNQPQHF

v_call: TRBV5-1
clone_size: NA
j_call: TRBJ2-3
cdr3_length: 14
d_call: TRBD1
cdr3_nt: TGCGCCAGCAGCTTGGACAGGGGACGAGATACGCAGTATTTT
cdr3_aa: CASSLDRGRDTQYF

v_call: TRBV7-3
clone_size: NA
j_call: TRBJ2-2
cdr3_length: 18
d_call: TRBD2
cdr3_nt: TGTGCCAGCAGCTTAATTCCTAGCGGGGGGAGGAACACCGGGGAGCTGTTTTTT
cdr3_aa: CASSLIPSGGRNTGELFF

v_call: TRBV2
clone_size: once
j_call: TRBJ2-1
cdr3_length: 15
d_call: NA
cdr3_nt: TGTGCCAGCAGTGAACGGGGGAGCTCCTACAATGAGCAGTTCTTC
cdr3_aa: CASSERGSSYNEQFF

v_call: TRBV6-5
clone_size: NA
j_call: TRBJ2-7
cdr3_length: 15
d_call: NA
cdr3_nt: TGTGCCAGCAGTTATCGACCCCAGGGGAAATACGAGCAGTACTTC
cdr3_aa: CASSYRPQGKYEQYF

v_call: TRBV7-8
clone_size: NA
j_call: TRBJ2-1
cdr3_length: 13
d_call: NA
cdr3_nt: TGTGCCAGCAGCCAGCCGCCCGGGCGGGAGCAGTTCTTC
cdr3_aa: CASSQPPGREQFF

v_call: TRBV9
clone_size: NA
j_call: TRBJ2-3
cdr3_length: 20
d_call: TRBD2
cdr3_nt: TGTGCCAGTCTTACCGGCCCCCAAAGACTAGCGGGAGGGCCCACAGATACGCAGTATTTT
cdr3_aa: CASLTGPQRLAGGPTDTQYF

v_call: TRBV4-1
clone_size: once
j_call: TRBJ2-4
cdr3_length: 11
d_call: NA
cdr3_nt: TGCGCCAGCAGCCAAGATCGTTATCAGTACTTC
cdr3_aa: CASSQDRYQYF

v_call: TRBV7-9
clone_size: NA
j_call: TRBJ2-7
cdr3_length: 14
d_call: TRBD1
cdr3_nt: TGTGCCAGCAGCTTTACAGGGGAAAGCTACGAGCAGTACTTC
cdr3_aa: CASSFTGESYEQYF

v_call: TRBV2
clone_size: NA
j_call: TRBJ1-2
cdr3_length: 14
d_call: TRBD1
cdr3_nt: TGTGCCAGCAGTGATAGAGGGACAGGGTATGGCTACACCTTC
cdr3_aa: CASSDRGTGYGYTF

v_call: TRBV5-1
clone_size: NA
j_call: TRBJ2-3
cdr3_length: 16
d_call: TRBD1
cdr3_nt: TGCGCCAGCAGCCTACGGACAGGGGGCAGCACAGATACGCAGTATTTT
cdr3_aa: CASSLRTGGSTDTQYF